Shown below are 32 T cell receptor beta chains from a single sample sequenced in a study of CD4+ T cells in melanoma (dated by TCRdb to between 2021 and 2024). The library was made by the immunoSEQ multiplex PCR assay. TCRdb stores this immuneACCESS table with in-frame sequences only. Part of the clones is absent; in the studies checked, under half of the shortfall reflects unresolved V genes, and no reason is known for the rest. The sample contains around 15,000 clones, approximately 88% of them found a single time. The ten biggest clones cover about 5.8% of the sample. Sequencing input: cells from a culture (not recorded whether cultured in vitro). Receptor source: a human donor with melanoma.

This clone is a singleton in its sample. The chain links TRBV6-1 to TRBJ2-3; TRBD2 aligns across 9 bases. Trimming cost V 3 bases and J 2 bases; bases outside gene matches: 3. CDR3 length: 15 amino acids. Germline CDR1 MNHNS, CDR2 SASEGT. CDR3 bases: TGTGCCAGCAGTGACCTAGCGGGGTTCACAGATACGCAGTATTTT. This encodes CASSDLAGFTDTQYF.

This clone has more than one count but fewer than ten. CDR3: CASSPDRGGSTDTQYF. The CDR3 DNA reads TGTGCCAGCAGCCCTGACCGCGGGGGGAGCACAGATACGCAGTATTTT. The chain couples TRBV7-9 to TRBJ2-3; 8 positions match TRBD2. Germline CDR1 SEHNR, CDR2 FQNEAQ (reference sequence). The CDR3 totals 16 residues. V shed 5 bases, J shed 0 bases, and the junction held 7 bases outside the gene matches.

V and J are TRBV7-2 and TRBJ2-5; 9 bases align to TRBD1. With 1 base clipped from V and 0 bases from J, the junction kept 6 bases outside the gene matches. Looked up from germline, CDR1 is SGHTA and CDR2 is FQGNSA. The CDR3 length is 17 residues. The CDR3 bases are TGTGCCAGCAGCTTAGGGTCCGGGACAGGGTACCAAGAGACCCAGTACTTC. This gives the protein CASSLGSGTGYQETQYF.

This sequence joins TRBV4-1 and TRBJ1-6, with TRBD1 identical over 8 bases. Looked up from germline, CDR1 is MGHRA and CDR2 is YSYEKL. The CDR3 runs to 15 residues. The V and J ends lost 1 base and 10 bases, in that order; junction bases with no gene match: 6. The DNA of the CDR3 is TGCGCCAGCAGCCAAGCGGACAGGGTGGACTCACCCCTCCACTTT. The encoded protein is CASSQADRVDSPLHF.

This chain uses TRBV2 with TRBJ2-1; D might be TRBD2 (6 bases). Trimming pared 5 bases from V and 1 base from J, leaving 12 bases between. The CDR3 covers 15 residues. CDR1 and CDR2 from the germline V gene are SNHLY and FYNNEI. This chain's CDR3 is CASSLTGDSYNEQFF. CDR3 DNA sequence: TGTGCCAGCAGTTTAACGGGGGATTCCTACAATGAGCAGTTCTTC.

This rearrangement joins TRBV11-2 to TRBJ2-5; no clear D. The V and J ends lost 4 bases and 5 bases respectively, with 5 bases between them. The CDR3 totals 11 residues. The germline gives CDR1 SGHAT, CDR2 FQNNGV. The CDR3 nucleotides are TGTGCCAGCAGCTCACGGGAGACCCAGTACTTC. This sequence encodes CASSSRETQYF.

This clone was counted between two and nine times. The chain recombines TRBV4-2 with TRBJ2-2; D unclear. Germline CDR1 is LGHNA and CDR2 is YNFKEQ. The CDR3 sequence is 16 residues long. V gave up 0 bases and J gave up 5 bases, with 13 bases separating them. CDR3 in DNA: TGTGCCAGCAGCCAAGATATGGCTAGGGTGACCGGGGAGCTGTTTTTT. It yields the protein CASSQDMARVTGELFF.

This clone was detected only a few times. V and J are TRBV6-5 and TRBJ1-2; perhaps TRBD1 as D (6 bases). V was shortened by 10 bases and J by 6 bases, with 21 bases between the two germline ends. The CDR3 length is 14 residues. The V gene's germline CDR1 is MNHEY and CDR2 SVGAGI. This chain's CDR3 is CATLQKGVRDGYTF. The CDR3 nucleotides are TGTGCCACCCTCCAAAAGGGGGTACGGGATGGCTACACCTTC.

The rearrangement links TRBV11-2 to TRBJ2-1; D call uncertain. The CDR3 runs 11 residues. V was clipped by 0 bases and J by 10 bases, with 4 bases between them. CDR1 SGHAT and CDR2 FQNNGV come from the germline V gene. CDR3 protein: CASSLDLEQFF. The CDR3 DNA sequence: TGTGCCAGCAGCTTAGATTTGGAGCAGTTCTTC.

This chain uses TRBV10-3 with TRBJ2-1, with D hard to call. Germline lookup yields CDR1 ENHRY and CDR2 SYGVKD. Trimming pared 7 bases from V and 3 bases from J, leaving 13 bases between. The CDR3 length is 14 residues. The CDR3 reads CAINPEKGYNEQFF. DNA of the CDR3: TGTGCCATCAACCCCGAAAAGGGCTACAATGAGCAGTTCTTC.

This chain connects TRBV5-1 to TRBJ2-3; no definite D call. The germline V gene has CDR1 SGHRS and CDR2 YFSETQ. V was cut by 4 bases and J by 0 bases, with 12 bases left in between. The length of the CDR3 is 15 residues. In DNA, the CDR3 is TGCGCCAGCAGCGACCGGGTCGGAAGCACAGATACGCAGTATTTT. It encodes CASSDRVGSTDTQYF. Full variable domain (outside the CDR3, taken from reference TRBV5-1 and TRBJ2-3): KAGVTQTPRYLIKTRGQQVTLSCSPISGHRSVSWYQQTPGQGLQFLFEYFSETQRNKGNFPGRFSGRQFSNSRSEMNVSTLELGDSALYLCASSDRVGSTDTQYFGPGTRLTVL.

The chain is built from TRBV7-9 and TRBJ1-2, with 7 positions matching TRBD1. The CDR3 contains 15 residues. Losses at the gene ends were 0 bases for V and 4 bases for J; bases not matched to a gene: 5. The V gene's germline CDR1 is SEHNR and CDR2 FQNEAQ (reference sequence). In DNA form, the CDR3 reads TGTGCCAGCAGCTTAGCAGGGGGCACGATCTATGGCTACACCTTC. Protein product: CASSLAGGTIYGYTF.

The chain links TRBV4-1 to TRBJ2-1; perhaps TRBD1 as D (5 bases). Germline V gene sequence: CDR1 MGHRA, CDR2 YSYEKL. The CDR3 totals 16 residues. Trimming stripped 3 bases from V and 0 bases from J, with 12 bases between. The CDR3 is CASSQGIRVSYNEQFF. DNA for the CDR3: TGCGCCAGCAGCCAGGGTATCAGGGTCTCCTACAATGAGCAGTTCTTC.

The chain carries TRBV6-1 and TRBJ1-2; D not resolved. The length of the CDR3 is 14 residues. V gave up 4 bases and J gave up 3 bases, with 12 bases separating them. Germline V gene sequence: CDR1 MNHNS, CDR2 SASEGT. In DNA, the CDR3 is TGTGCCAGCAGTGGACGGAACCTACACTATGGCTACACCTTC. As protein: CASSGRNLHYGYTF.

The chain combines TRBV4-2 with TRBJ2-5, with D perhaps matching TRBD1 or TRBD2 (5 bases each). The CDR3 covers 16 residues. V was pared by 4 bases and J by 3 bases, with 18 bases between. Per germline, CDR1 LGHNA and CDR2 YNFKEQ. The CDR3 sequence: CASSLTPGPPEETQYF. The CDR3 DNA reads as TGTGCCAGCAGCCTTACCCCGGGACCGCCAGAAGAGACCCAGTACTTC.

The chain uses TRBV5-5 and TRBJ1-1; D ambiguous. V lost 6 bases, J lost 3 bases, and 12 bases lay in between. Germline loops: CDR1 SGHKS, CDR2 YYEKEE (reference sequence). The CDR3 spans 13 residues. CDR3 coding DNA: TGTGCCAGCACGGGAGACGGACACACTGAAGCTTTCTTT. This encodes CASTGDGHTEAFF.

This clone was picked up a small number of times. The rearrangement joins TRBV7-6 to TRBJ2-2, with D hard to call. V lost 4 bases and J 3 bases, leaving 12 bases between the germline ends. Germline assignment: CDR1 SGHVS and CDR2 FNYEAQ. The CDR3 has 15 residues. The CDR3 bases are TGTGCCAGCAGCTGGCGGCCCGAAGACACCGGGGAGCTGTTTTTT. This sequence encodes CASSWRPEDTGELFF. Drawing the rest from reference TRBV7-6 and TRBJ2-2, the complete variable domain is GAGVSQSPRYKVTKRGQDVALRCDPISGHVSLYWYRQALGQGPEFLTYFNYEAQQDKSGLPNDRFSAERPEGSISTLTIQRTEQRDSAMYRCASSWRPEDTGELFFGEGSRLTVL.

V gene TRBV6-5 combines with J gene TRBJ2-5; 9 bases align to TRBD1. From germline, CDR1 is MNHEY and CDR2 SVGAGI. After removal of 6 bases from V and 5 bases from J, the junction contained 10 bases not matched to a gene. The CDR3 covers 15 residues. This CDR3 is CASSPSGQGEETQYF. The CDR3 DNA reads TGTGCCAGCAGCCCCTCGGGACAGGGTGAGGAGACCCAGTACTTC.

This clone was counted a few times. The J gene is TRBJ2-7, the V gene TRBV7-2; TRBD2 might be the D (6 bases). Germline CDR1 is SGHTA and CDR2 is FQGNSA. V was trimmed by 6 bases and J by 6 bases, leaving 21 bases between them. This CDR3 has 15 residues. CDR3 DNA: TGTGCCAGCAGGAAGGACTACCAAGTAGCGCTCGAGCAGTACTTC. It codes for CASRKDYQVALEQYF.

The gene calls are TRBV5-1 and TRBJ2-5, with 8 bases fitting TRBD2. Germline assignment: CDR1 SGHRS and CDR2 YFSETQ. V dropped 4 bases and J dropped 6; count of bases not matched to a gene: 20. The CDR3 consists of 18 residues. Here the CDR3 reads CASSPQPAGAALRKTQYF. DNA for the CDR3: TGCGCCAGCAGCCCCCAACCAGCGGGGGCCGCCCTTAGGAAGACCCAGTACTTC. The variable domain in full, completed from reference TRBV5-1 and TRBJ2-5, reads KAGVTQTPRYLIKTRGQQVTLSCSPISGHRSVSWYQQTPGQGLQFLFEYFSETQRNKGNFPGRFSGRQFSNSRSEMNVSTLELGDSALYLCASSPQPAGAALRKTQYFGPGTRLLVL.

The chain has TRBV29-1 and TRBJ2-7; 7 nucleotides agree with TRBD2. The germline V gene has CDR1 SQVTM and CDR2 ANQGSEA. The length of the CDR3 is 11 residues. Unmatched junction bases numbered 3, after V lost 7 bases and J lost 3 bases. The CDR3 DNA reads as TGCAGCGCGGGAGGAGACTACGAGCAGTACTTC. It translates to CSAGGDYEQYF.

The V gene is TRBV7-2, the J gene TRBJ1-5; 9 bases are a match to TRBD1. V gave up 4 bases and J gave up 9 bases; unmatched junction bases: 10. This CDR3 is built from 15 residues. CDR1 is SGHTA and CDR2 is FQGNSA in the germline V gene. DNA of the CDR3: TGTGCCAGCAGCTCAGGGACAGGGTCCCCAAGGCCCCAGCATTTT. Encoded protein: CASSSGTGSPRPQHF.

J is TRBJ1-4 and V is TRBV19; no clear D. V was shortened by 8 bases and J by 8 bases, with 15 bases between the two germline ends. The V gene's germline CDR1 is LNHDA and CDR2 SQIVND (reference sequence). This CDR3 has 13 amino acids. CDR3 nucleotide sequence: TGTGCCAGTGGGTCCTCCATCGGGGAAAAACTGTTTTTT. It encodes CASGSSIGEKLFF.

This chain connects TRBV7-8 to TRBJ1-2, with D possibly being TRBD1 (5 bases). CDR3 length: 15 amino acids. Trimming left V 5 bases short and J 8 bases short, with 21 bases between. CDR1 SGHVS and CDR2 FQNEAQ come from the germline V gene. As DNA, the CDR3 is TGTGCCAGCAGCCCCGGGACCAACCGGGCTCTCGGCTACACCTTC. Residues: CASSPGTNRALGYTF.

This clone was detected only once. The CDR3: CASSLEGEVGNTIYF. CDR3 DNA: TGTGCCAGCAGCTTGGAGGGAGAGGTTGGAAACACCATATATTTT. This chain joins TRBV5-8 and TRBJ1-3; D not certain. The germline V gene encodes CDR1 SGHTS and CDR2 YDEGEE. Trimming pared 0 bases from V and 3 bases from J, leaving 10 bases between. The length of the CDR3 is 15 residues.

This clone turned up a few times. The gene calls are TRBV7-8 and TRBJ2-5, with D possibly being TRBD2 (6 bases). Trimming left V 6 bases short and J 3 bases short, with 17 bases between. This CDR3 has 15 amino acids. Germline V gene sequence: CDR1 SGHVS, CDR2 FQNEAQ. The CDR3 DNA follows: TGTGCCAGCAGTCTCTTTTATAGCGGTAAAGAGACCCAGTACTTC. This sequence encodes CASSLFYSGKETQYF.

CDR3 sequence reads: CASSAGGWSGSPLHF. In nucleotides, the CDR3 is TGTGCCAGCAGTGCCGGGGGGTGGTCAGGTTCACCCCTCCACTTT. The V gene is TRBV6-1, the J gene TRBJ1-6; possible D gene TRBD1, 5 bases. From germline, CDR1 is MNHNS and CDR2 SASEGT. Between the trimmed V and J ends, which lost 4 bases and 9 bases, there was a span of 16 bases. The CDR3 runs 15 residues.

The CDR3 loop is CASSGQSSTDTQYF. CDR3 sequence (DNA): TGCGCCAGCAGCGGACAGTCTAGCACAGATACGCAGTATTTT. This chain connects TRBV5-1 to TRBJ2-3; TRBD1 might be the D (6 bases). Germline V lookup: CDR1 SGHRS, CDR2 YFSETQ. This CDR3 has 14 amino acids. V lost 4 bases, J lost 0 bases, and 9 bases lay in between. The variable domain in full, with the rest retrieved from reference TRBV5-1 and TRBJ2-3, is KAGVTQTPRYLIKTRGQQVTLSCSPISGHRSVSWYQQTPGQGLQFLFEYFSETQRNKGNFPGRFSGRQFSNSRSEMNVSTLELGDSALYLCASSGQSSTDTQYFGPGTRLTVL.

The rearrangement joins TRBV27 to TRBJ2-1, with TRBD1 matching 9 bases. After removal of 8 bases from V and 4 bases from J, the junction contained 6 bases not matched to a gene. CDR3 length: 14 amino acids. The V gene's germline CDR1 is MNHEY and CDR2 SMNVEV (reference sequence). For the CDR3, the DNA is TGTGCCAGCGCGGGACAGGGCGGGTACAATGAGCAGTTCTTC. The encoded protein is CASAGQGGYNEQFF.

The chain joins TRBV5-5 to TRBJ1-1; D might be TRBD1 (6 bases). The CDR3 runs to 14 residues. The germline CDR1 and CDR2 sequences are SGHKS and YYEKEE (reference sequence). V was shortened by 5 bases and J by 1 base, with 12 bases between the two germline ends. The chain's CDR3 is CASRRGQKNTEAFF. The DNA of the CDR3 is TGTGCCAGCAGGCGAGGACAGAAGAACACTGAAGCTTTCTTT.

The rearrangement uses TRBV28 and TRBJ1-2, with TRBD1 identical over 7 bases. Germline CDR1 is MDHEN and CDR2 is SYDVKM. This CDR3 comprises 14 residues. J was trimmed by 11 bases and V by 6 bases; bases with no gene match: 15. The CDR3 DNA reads TGTGCCAGCAGGGTTTCTCCGGGACAGAAAGGTTACACCTTC. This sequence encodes CASRVSPGQKGYTF.

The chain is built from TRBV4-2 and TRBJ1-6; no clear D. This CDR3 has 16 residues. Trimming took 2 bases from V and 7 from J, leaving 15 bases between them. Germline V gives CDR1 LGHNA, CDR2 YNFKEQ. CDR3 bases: TGTGCCAGCAGCCAACCTCAGGAGTTCGGAAATTCACCCCTCCACTTT. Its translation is CASSQPQEFGNSPLHF.